The sequence of this T cell receptor (beta chain) was determined in a study of cytomegalovirus exposure and HLA in healthy donors listed by TCRdb under 2017. In terms of the full investigation: According to an earlier analysis of 550 to 750 of the donors, some 170 million T cells yielded some 120 million unique TCR beta sequences and 276 Gb of sequence data. An early release covering about 600 HLA-typed donors comprised approximately 290 gigabases of sequencing data and around 80 million unique TCR sequences. Of the 300 to 400 genotyped donors, around 81% fell in the genetic ancestry cluster associated with self-reported Caucasian donors. The study aimed to test whether cataloging public T cell receptors could reveal signatures of past pathogen exposure. The study used immunosequencing to profile the T cell repertoires of 666 subjects and linked those repertoires to cytomegalovirus serostatus. Besides the first cohort of 550 to 750 subjects, a separate validation cohort made up of around 120 different subjects was used. To predict cytomegalovirus infection status, the study brought together high-throughput TCR immunosequencing, statistical association of individual TCRs with disease status, and machine learning. In a later analysis, previously published TCR beta repertoires from about 640 donors were re-analyzed and high-resolution HLA genotyping was added so that TCR occurrence patterns could be studied. Rather than using new phenotypic data, the later analysis identified candidate immune exposures from TCR beta sequences and from how often those sequences occurred across donors. An earlier analysis of some 600 of the donors applied high-throughput TCR beta sequencing to assess whether each TCR beta V gene segment acted as functional or pseudogenic. Donor age, sex, ethnicity and CMV serostatus were compiled together with the repertoire data. Genome-wide SNP genotypes for about 60% of the roughly 700 donors were used in a later genetic analysis, which treated that subset as a discovery cohort. Every discovery cohort repertoire had been produced on one sequencing platform. Class I and class II HLA loci were covered by the typing at four-digit resolution. The number of donors typed differed by locus, with roughly 629-640 for A, B, C, DRB1 and DQB1, over 500 for DQA1, 606 for DPA1, and over 400 for DPB1. Roughly 5 DR-DQ haplotypes were handled as single units for association and clustering, since linkage in the cohort was strong. Across approximately 420 genotyped donors of the cohort, an average of approximately 240,000 unique TCR beta nucleotide sequences per donor were sequenced, and roughly 18% of those sequences were non-productive. Overall results and qualifications from the work: Correlated functional status among segregating V segments might be attributable to linkage disequilibrium, but an unknown experimental factor could not be ruled out. Because counts were too low, seventeen rarely observed V segments, including chromosome 9 orphons, were excluded from the earlier analysis of roughly 580 of the donors. Broadly in line with IMGT annotations, most TCR beta V segments showed up in productive rearrangements about 87% or about 30% of the time in an earlier analysis of 450 to 750 of the donors. The cohort was sequenced for TCR beta chains only, and without alpha or paired-chain data the features that could be detected were limited. A further reported finding was that TCR beta sequences accurately predicted the HLA-A and HLA-B alleles for most subjects in the first cohort. The 87-base-pair reads could not distinguish some IMGT-functional V segments, including TRBV6-2 and TRBV6-3, so those segments were excluded. Several of the top co-occurrence clusters appeared to be linked to parvovirus B19, influenza, CMV and Epstein-Barr virus, according to a later analysis. In a later analysis, most CMV-associated TCR beta chains were found to appear HLA-restricted, with HLA associations seemingly driven largely by CMV exposure. A few of the identified cytomegalovirus-associated TCR beta chains were confirmed in vitro to be specific for cytomegalovirus antigens. At a false discovery rate of 0.05, a later analysis linked some 18,000 TCR beta sequences to specific HLA alleles. According to the authors, the approach could potentially be generalized to other disease states and immunological phenotypes. A total of fewer than 200 TCR beta chains were listed by the study as associated with cytomegalovirus. Because some donors lacked HLA typing at each locus, the association tests relied only on the typed subset. In a later analysis, the rate of TCR association differed among HLA loci, with DRB1 alleles having the most associated TCRs and HLA-C alleles having the fewest. A later genetic analysis reported fewer N-insertions in productive TCRs among donors in an Asian-associated ancestry cluster than the roughly 620-donor mean. A later genetic analysis associated a missense DCLRE1C variant with V-gene and J-gene trimming of TCR beta chains, and an independent cohort replicated the association. Strong co-occurrence of HLA alleles, especially DR and DQ, made assigning TCR associations to individual alleles difficult. In a later analysis, HLA-associated TCR beta chains showed more clonal expansion and lower generation probabilities than non-associated chains that were equally common. Sequencing depth was assumed to be roughly uniform across donors in the presence/absence analyses, though that assumption may not hold. A group of highly shared sequence variants was considered likely to be a technical artifact of the sequencing pipeline. Immune exposure information for the cohort was limited to CMV serostatus. While some public TCRs were present in many individuals, most TCR sequences turned up only very rarely across donors. Cytomegalovirus status was reported to be diagnosed by the classifier with high specificity and sensitivity in both the original and validation cohorts.

The library was prepared using the immunoSEQ multiplex PCR assay. A mixture of 60 forward primers for TCR Vbeta segments and 13 reverse primers for TCR Jbeta segments was used in the multiplex PCR. The CDR3 region of rearranged TCR beta genes was amplified from genomic DNA by a multiplex PCR assay. On the Illumina HiSeq System, the amplified TCR beta libraries were sequenced as 87-base-pair reads. As for the authors' bioinformatics: Across the 700 or so repertoires, a later analysis counted approximately 83 million unique TCR beta chains, about 10 million of which were shared by at least two donors. A nearest-neighbor algorithm error-corrected the raw reads and collapsed the reads into unique sequences, merging closely related sequences to remove PCR and sequencing errors. To assign V, D and J gene segments, CDR3 sequences were aligned to IMGT reference sequences. Each retained sequence needed at least a six-nucleotide match to both a V gene segment and a J gene segment. A rearrangement was called productive if the CDR3 had no stop codons and remained in frame with V and J, and every other rearrangement was called non-productive. CDR3 was defined by IMGT convention, running from the second conserved V-encoded cysteine to the conserved J-encoded phenylalanine. Sequences without an unambiguous match to a single V gene segment were excluded from the earlier analysis of approximately 600 of the donors. An earlier analysis of several hundred of the donors called V segments functional above 56.7% productive rearrangements and segregating when the between-donor standard deviation exceeded 5%. To diagnose cytomegalovirus status from the catalog of TCR beta chain sequences, a statistical classification framework was built. V and J gene assignment, in a later analysis, came from comparing TCR nucleotide sequences with IMGT/GENE-DB human TR gene sequences. A later analysis assigned CDR3 sequences and most-parsimonious VDJ recombination scenarios with the TCRdist pipeline. In a later analysis, every TCR beta chain was defined by the combination of its CDR3 amino acid sequence and its V-gene family, and reads without a unique V-gene family were dropped. In a later analysis, several hundred highly shared, low-generation-probability nucleotide sequences were removed to address suspected cross-contamination and a sequencing artifact. A later analysis calculated a clonal expansion index for each public chain from normalized within-repertoire ranks of inferred template counts. A later analysis computed generation probabilities with a VDJ recombination model fitted to out-of-frame rearrangements, and checked the results against IGoR. Hypergeometric tests were used in a later analysis to score TCR-TCR, TCR-HLA and TCR-CMV co-occurrence, with a repertoire-size bias correction applied to the TCR pairs. To estimate false discovery rates, a later analysis permuted the HLA or CMV assignments 20 times. A later analysis grouped co-occurring TCRs with DBSCAN, adding TCRdist sequence similarity when clustering within HLA-allele-positive subsets. Repertoires with fewer than 30,000 or more than 120,000 public chains were left out of co-occurrence clustering, as were about five repertoires with anomalous nucleotide sharing. Held by TCRdb, this immuneACCESS table contains in-frame sequences only and omits some clones. Under half of the omission traces to an unresolved V gene where checked; the cause of the rest is unknown. V and J calls and clone size are those listed in that table; D and trimming were worked out from the DNA. This sample holds about 170,000 clones; approximately 59% were observed only once. The top ten hold under 3% of the sample.

The cohort consisted of 650 to 850 healthy bone marrow donors. At the time of sampling, every cohort member was nominally healthy, though immune exposures that went unrecorded were likely present. The donor was CMV seronegative and was included in the group of a few hundred seronegative cohort members. A peripheral blood sample was collected from each donor, and TCR beta sequencing was performed on peripheral blood mononuclear cells. Genomic DNA was extracted from the blood cell samples with the Qiagen DNeasy Blood Extraction Kit. This clone was counted once. Its cognate antigen has yet to be identified. Base-call qualities are not available, and no considerably larger clone is one nucleotide away. At the junction V is shortened by 4 bases and J by 0 bases; bases outside the gene matches: 2. The CDR3, cysteine through phenylalanine, is 14 amino acids long. Only CDR3 DNA remains: 42 bases, in frame from the first base. CDR1 and CDR2, per the germline V gene, are SGHRS and YFSETQ.

The sequencing sample was made of PBMCs. The origin of this receptor is a man between 40 and 49 years old in good health and CMV-seronegative. Rearrangement joined TRBV5-1 to TRBJ2-3; TRBD1 matches 7 bases in the middle. The encoded CDR3 is CASSRGPSTDTQYF. The DNA sequence is as follows: TGCGCCAGCAGCAGGGGGCCCAGCACAGATACGCAGTATTTT.